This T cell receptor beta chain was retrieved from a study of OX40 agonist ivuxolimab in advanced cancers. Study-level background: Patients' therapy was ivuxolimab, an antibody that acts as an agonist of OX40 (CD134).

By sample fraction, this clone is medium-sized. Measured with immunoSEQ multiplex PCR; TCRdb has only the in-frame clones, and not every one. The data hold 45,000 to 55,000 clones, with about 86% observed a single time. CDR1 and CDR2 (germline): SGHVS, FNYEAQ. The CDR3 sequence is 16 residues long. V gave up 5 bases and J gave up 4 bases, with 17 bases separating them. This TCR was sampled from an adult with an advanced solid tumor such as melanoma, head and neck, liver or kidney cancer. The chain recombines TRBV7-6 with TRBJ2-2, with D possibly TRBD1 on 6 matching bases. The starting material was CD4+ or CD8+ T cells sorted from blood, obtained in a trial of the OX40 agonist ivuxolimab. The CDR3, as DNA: TGTGCCAGCAGCCGCGCAAAGAGGGGGTCCACCGGGGAGCTGTTTTTT. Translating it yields CASSRAKRGSTGELFF.